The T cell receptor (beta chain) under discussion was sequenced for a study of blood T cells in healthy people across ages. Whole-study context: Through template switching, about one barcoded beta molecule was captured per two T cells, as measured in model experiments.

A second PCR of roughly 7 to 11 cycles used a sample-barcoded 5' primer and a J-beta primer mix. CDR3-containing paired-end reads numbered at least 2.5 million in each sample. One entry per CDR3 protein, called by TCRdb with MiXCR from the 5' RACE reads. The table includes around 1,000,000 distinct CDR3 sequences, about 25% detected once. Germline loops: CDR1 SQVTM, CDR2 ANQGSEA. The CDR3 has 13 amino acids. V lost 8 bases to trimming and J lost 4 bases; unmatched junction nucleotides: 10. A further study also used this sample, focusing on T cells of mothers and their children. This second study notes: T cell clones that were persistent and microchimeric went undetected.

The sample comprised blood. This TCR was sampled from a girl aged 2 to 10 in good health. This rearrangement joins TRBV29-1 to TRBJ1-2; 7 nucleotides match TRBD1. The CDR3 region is CSTRQGGLYGYTF. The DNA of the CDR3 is TGCAGCACCCGACAGGGAGGCCTCTATGGCTACACCTTC.